This T cell receptor beta chain comes out of a study of identical twins. This clonotype was recorded at least ten times. Healthy Caucasians, and only they, were the donors. TCRdb re-called the 5' RACE reads through MiXCR, storing one row per CDR3 protein. The sample contains approximately 890,000 distinct CDR3 sequences, 12% of which appear only once. The CDR3 contains 15 residues. V was clipped by 3 bases and J by 0 bases, with 11 bases between them. This sample also belongs to another study, concerning yellow fever vaccine responses in identical twins.

The clonotype comes from a woman younger than 35 in good health. The sequencing input was PBMCs. This chain joins TRBV12-3 or TRBV12-4 and TRBJ1-1; D gene uncertain. The CDR3: CASSFLGIMNTEAFF. CDR3 nucleotides: TGTGCCAGCAGTTTTTTAGGGATAATGAACACTGAAGCTTTCTTT.